This TCR beta chain was sequenced for a study of metastatic and nonmetastatic thyroid tumors. As for the study in general: Peripheral blood and tumor or nodule samples from malignant and benign thyroid patients were compared.

Thyroid surgery had not been preceded by any treatment in any patient. Via MiXCR, TCRdb re-called the PCR reads. The sample includes 85,000 to 100,000 clones, 10% to 15% seen only once; the top ten take 11%. This clone has a handful of counts. The antigen is not known. The ends were cut back, 3 bases at V and 5 bases at J, with 8 bases in the middle. The CDR3 has 14 residues. The germline V gene has CDR1 SGHTA and CDR2 FQGNSA. Findings and caveats of the study: It was reportedly found that TCR beta diversity was significantly higher in malignant thyroid tumors than in benign nodules, a difference seen in both blood and tumor samples.

The source is a female donor with papillary thyroid cancer or a benign thyroid nodule (not recorded which). Some clones in this sample may be carry-over from other donors' samples. Sequenced material: blood. The chain joins TRBV7-2 to TRBJ1-6, with D possibly matching TRBD1 (5 bases). CDR3 sequence (DNA): TGTGCCAGCAGCTTCAGGGCTGATAATTCACCCCTCCACTTT. Protein: CASSFRADNSPLHF.